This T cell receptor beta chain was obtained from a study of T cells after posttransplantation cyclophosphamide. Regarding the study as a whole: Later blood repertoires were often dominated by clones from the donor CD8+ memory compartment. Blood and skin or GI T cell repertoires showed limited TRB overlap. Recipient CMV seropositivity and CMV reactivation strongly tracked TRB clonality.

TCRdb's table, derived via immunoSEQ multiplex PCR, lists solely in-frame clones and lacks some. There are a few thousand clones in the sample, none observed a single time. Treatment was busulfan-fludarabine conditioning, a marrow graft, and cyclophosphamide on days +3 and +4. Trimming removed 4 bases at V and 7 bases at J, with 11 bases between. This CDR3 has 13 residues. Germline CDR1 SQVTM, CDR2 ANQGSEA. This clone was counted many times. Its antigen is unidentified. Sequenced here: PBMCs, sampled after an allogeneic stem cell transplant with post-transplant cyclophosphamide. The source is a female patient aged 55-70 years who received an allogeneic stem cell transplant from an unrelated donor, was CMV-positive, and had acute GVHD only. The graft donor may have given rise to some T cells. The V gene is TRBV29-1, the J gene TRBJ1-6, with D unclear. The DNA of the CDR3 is TGCAGCGTTGGCTCTCAGTTGAATTCACCCCTCCACTTT. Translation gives CSVGSQLNSPLHF. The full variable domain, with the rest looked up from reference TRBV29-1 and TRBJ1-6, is SAVISQKPSRDICQRGTSLTIQCQVDSQVTMMFWYRQQPGQSLTLIATANQGSEATYESGFVIDKFPISRPNLTFSTLTVSNMSPEDSSIYLCSVGSQLNSPLHFGNGTRLTVT.